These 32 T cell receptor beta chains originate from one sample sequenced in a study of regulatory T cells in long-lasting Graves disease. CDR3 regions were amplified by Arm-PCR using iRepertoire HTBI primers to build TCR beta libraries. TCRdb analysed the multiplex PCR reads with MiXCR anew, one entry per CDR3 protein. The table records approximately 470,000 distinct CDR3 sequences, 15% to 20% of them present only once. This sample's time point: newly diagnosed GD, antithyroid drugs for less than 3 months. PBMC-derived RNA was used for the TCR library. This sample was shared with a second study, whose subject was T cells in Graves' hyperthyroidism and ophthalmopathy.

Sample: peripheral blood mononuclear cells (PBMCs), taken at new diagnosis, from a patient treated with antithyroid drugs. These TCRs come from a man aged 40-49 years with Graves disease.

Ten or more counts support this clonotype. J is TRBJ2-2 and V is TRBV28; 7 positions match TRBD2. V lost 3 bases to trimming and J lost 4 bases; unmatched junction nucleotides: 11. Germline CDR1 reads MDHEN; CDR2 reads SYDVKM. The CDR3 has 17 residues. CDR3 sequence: CASSFGRLAVLTGELFF. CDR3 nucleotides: TGTGCCAGCAGTTTTGGTCGGCTAGCGGTACTCACCGGGGAGCTGTTTTTT.

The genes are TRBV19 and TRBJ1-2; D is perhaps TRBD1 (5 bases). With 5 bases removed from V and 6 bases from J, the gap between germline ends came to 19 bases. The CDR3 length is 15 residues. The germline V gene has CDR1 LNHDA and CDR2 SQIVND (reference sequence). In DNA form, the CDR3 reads TGTGCCAGTAGTTTGGGGACTTTCAGTACGAATGGCTACACCTTC. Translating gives CASSLGTFSTNGYTF.

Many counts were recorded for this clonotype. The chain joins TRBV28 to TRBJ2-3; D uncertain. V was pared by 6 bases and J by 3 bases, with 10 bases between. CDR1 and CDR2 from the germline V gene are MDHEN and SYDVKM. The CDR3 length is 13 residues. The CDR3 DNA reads TGTGCCAGCAGACCTCCCTATACAGATACGCAGTATTTT. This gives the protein CASRPPYTDTQYF.

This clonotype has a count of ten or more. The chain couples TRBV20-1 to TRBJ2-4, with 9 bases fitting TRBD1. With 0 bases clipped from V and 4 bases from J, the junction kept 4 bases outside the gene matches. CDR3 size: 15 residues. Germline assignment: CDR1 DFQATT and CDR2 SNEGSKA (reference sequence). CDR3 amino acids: CSARDVGTGKNIQYF. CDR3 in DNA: TGCAGTGCTAGAGATGTGGGGACAGGGAAAAACATTCAGTACTTC.

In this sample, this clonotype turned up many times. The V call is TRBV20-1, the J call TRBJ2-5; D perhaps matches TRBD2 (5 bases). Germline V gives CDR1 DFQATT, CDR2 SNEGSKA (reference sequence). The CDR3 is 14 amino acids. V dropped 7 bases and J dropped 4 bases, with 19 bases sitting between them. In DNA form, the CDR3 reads TGCAGTGTCAGTGGGGAGAATTGGCGAGAGACCCAGTACTTC. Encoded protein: CSVSGENWRETQYF.

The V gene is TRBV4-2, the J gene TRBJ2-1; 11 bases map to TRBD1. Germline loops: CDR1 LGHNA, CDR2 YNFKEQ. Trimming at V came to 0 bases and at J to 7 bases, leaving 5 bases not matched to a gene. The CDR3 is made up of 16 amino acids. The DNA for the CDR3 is TGTGCCAGCAGCCAAGAAGGGACAGGGGGTGGGAATGAGCAGTTCTTC. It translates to CASSQEGTGGGNEQFF.

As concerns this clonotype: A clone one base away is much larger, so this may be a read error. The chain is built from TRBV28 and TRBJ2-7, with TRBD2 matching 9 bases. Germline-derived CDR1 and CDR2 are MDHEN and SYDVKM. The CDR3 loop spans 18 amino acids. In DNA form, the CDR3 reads TGTGCCAGCAGTTTTCCAACCTCCGGGACTAGCCGCTCCTACGGGCAGTACTTC. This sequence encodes CASSFPTSGTSRSYGQYF.

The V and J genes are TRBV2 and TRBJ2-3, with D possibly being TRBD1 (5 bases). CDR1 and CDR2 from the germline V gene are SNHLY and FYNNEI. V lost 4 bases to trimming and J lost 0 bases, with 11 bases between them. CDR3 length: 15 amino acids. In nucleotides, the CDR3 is TGTGCCAGCAGTGGCTCAGGGTCTAGCACAGATACGCAGTATTTT. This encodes CASSGSGSSTDTQYF.

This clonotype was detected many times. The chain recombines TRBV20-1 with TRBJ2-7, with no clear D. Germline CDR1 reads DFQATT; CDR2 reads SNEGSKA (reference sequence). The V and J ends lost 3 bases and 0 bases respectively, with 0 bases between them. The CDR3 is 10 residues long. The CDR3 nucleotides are TGCAGTGCTAGCTCCTACGAGCAGTACTTC. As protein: CSASSYEQYF.

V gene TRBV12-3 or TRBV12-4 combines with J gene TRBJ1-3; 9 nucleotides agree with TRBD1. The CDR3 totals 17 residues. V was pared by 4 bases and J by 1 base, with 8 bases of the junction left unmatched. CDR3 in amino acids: CASSSEGQGSSGNTIYF. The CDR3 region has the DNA TGTGCCAGCAGTTCCGAGGGACAGGGAAGTTCTGGAAACACCATATATTTT.

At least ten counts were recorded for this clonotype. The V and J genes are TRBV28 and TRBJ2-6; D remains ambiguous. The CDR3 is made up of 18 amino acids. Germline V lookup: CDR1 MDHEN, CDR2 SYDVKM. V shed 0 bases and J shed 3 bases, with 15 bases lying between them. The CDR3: CASSLWWADGYGANVLTF. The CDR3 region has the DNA TGTGCCAGCAGTTTATGGTGGGCAGATGGCTATGGGGCCAACGTCCTGACTTTC.

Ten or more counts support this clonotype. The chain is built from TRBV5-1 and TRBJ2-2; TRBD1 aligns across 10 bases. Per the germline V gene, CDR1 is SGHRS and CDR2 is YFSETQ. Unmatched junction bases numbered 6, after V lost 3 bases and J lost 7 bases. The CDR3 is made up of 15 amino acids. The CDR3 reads CASSYRQGAGGELFF. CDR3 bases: TGCGCCAGCAGCTACCGACAGGGGGCTGGCGGGGAGCTGTTTTTT.

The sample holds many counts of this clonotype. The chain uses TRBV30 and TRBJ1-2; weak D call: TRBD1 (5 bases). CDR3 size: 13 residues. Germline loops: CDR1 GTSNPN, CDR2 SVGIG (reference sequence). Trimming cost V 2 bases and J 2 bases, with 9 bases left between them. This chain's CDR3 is CAWSFRGNYGYTF. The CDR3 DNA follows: TGTGCCTGGAGTTTCCGGGGGAACTATGGCTACACCTTC.

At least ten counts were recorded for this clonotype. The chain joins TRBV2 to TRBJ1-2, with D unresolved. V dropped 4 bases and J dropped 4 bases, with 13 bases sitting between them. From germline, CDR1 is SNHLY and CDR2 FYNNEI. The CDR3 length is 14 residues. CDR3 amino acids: CASSGMEGLYGYTF. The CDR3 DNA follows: TGTGCCAGCAGTGGGATGGAGGGCCTCTATGGCTACACCTTC.

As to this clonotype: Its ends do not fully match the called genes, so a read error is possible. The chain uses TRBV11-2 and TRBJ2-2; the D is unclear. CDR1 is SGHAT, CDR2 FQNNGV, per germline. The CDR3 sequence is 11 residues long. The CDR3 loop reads CACSLSGELFF. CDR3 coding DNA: TGTGCCTGCAGCTTATCCGGGGAGCTGTTTTTT.

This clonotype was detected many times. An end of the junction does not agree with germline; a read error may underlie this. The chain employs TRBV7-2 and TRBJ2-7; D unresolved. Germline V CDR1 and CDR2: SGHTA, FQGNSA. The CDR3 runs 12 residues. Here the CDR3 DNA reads TGTGCCAGCAGCTTAGGAGGTTGGCCCCGGGACTTC. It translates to CASSLGGWPRDF.

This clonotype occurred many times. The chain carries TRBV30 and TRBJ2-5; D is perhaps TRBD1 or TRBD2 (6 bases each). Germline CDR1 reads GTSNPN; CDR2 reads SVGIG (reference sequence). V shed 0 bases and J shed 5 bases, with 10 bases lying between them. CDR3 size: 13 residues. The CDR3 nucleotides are TGTGCCTGGAGTGTAGGGGGGTTGGAGACCCAGTACTTC. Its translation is CAWSVGGLETQYF.

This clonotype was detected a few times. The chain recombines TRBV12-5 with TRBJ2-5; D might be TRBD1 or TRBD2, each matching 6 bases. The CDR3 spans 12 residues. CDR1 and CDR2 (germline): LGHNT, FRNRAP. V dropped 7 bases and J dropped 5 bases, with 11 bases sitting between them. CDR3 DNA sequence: TGTGCTAGTGTACAAGGGGGGGAGACCCAGTACTTC. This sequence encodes CASVQGGETQYF.

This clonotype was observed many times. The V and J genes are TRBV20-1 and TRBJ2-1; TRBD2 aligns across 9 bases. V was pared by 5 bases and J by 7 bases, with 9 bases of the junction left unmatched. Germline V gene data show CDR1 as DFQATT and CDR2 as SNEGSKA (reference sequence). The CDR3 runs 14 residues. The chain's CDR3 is CSAQAGGGENEQFF. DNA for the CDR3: TGCAGTGCTCAAGCGGGAGGAGGCGAGAATGAGCAGTTCTTC.

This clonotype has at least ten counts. The CDR3 loop is CASSFDGHQETQYF. The CDR3 DNA reads TGTGCCAGCAGCTTCGATGGCCACCAAGAGACCCAGTACTTC. This chain uses TRBV7-9 with TRBJ2-5; D gene unclear. CDR3 length: 14 residues. V was clipped by 3 bases and J by 0 bases, with 8 bases between them. CDR1 and CDR2 from the germline V gene are SEHNR and FQNEAQ (reference sequence). The full variable domain, its missing parts supplied by reference TRBV7-9 and TRBJ2-5, is DTGVSQNPRHKITKRGQNVTFRCDPISEHNRLYWYRQTLGQGPEFLTYFQNEAQLEKSRLLSDRFSAERPKGSFSTLEIQRTEQGDSAMYLCASSFDGHQETQYFGPGTRLLVL.

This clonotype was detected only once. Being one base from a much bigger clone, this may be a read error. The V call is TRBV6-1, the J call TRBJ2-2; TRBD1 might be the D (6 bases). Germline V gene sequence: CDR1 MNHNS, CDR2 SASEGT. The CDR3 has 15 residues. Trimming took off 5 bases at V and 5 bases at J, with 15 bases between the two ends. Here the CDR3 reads CASSSRGTGTGELFF. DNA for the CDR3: TGTGCCAGCAGTAGCAGGGGAACAGGGACCGGGGAGCTGTTTTTT.

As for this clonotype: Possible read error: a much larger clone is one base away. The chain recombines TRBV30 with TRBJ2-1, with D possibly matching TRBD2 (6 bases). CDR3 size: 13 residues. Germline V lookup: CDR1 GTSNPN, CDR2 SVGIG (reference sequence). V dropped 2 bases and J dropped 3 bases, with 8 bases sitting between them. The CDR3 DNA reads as TGTGCCTGGAGTAGGGACTGCTACAATGAGCAGTTCTTC. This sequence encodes CAWSRDCYNEQFF.

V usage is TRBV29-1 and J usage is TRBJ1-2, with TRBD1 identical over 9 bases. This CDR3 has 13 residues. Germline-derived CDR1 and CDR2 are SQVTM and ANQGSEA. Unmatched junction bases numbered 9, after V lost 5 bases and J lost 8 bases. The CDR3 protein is CSVSGTGSGGYTF. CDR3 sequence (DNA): TGCAGCGTTTCAGGGACAGGGAGTGGAGGCTACACCTTC.

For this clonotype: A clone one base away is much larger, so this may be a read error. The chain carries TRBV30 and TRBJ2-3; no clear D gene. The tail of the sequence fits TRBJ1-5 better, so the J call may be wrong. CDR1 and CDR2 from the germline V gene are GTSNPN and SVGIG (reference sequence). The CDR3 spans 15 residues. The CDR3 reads CAWGLMSGSTDTQHF. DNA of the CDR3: TGTGCCTGGGGCCTAATGAGCGGGAGCACAGATACGCAGCATTTT.

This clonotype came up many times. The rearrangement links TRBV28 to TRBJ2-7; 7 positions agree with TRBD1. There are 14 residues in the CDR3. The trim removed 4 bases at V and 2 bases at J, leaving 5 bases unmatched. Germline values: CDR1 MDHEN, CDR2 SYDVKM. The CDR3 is CASSSRTGTYEQYF. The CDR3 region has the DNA TGTGCCAGCAGTTCCCGGACAGGAACCTACGAGCAGTACTTC. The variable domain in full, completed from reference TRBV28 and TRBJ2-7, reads DVKVTQSSRYLVKRTGEKVFLECVQDMDHENMFWYRQDPGLGLRLIYFSYDVKMKEKGDIPEGYSVSREKKERFSLILESASTNQTSMYLCASSSRTGTYEQYFGPGTRLTVT.

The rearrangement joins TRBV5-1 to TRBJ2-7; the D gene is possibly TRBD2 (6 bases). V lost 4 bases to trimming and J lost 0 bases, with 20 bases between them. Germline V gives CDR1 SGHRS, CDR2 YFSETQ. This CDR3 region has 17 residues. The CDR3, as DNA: TGCGCCAGCAGCGTAAACTCAGCGGGTACGATCTCCTACGAGCAGTACTTC. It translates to CASSVNSAGTISYEQYF. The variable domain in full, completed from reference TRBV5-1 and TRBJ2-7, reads KAGVTQTPRYLIKTRGQQVTLSCSPISGHRSVSWYQQTPGQGLQFLFEYFSETQRNKGNFPGRFSGRQFSNSRSEMNVSTLELGDSALYLCASSVNSAGTISYEQYFGPGTRLTVT.

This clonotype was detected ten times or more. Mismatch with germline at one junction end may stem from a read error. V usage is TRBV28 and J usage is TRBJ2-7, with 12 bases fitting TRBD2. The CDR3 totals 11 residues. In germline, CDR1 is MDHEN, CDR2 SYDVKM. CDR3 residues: CASGGLAGIDF. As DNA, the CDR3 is TGTGCCAGCGGAGGACTAGCGGGAATAGACTTC.

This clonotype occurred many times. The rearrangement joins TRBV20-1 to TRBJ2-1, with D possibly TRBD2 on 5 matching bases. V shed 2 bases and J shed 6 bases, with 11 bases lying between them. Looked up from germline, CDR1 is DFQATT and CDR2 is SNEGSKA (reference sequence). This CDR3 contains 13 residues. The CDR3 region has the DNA TGCAGTGCTAGAAAGCGACTACGCAATGAGCAGTTCTTC. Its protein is CSARKRLRNEQFF.

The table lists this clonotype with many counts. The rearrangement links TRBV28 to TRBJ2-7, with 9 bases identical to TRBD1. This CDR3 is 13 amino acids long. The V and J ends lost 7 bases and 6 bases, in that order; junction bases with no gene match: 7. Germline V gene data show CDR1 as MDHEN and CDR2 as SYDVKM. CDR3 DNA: TGTGCCAGCAACCTGGGACAGGGCTTCGAGCAGTACTTC. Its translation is CASNLGQGFEQYF.

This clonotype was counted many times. The CDR3 sequence: CASSDRTGAGEKLFF. For the CDR3, the DNA is TGTGCCAGCAGTGACAGGACAGGGGCAGGAGAAAAACTGTTTTTT. The rearrangement uses TRBV2 and TRBJ1-4; 9 nucleotides agree with TRBD1. CDR1 SNHLY and CDR2 FYNNEI come from the germline V gene. The CDR3 loop spans 15 amino acids. The V segment lost 3 bases and the J segment 8 bases; nucleotides outside the gene matches: 7.

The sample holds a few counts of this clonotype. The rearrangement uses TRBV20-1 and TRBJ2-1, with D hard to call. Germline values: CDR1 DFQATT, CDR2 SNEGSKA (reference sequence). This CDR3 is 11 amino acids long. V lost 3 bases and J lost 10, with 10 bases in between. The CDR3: CSASLTREQFF. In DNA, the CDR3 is TGCAGTGCTAGCCTAACGCGGGAGCAGTTCTTC.

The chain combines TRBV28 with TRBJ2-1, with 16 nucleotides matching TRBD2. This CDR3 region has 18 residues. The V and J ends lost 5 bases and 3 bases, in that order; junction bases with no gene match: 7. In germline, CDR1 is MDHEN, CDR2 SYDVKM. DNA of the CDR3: TGTGCCAGCAGTCAGGGGACTAGCGGGAGGGCCTACTACAATGAGCAGTTCTTC. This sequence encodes CASSQGTSGRAYYNEQFF.